The clone carrying this T cell receptor beta chain occurred a few times. What it binds is not known. Assay used: immunoSEQ multiplex PCR; TCRdb lists only in-frame clones, some missing. The table includes 85,000 to 130,000 clones, around 91% detected once. The source of the sample is a study of T cell responses to AZD1222 COVID-19 vaccine. General study results and limits: All repertoire sampling was performed exclusively after the peak T cell response. Donors in the cohort were predominantly white British and more often female, and clonal diversity was possibly underestimated.

The germline V gene has CDR1 KGHSH and CDR2 LQKENI. V was pared by 6 bases and J by 2 bases, with 9 bases of the junction left unmatched. The CDR3 runs 18 residues. This receptor was obtained from an adult in good health. The V call is TRBV18, the J call TRBJ2-3; 15 bases agree with TRBD2. Here the sequenced sample was peripheral blood, taken on day 0 of AZD1222 vaccination. CDR3 sequence reads: CASSYRTSGGADTDTQYF. CDR3 in DNA: TGTGCCAGCTCCTACAGGACTAGCGGGGGGGCCGACACAGATACGCAGTATTTT.